The rows below give T cell receptor beta chains drawn from one sample of a study of shared clonotypes between healthy human individuals. Some clones are missing from TCRdb's copy, which holds only in-frame ones; the method was immunoSEQ multiplex PCR. Found here are approximately 2,300,000 clones, 80% to 95% of them singletons; the top ten hold roughly 0.34%. The sequenced material came from naive CD4+ T cells from PBMCs. Every receptor here comes from a man aged 18 to 30 in good health. Some clones in this sample may be carry-over from other donors' samples. The CDR3 runs from the conserved cysteine through the conserved F or W. D genes are given only for firm matches. A row's size may be missing; if present it is once, few, many or a size class.

j_call v_call clone_size d_call cdr3_nt cdr3_aa
TRBJ2-5 TRBV7-2 NA TRBD2 TGTGCCAGCAGCTTAGTTCGCGGGAGGGCCTTAGAGACCCAGTACTTC CASSLVRGRALETQYF
TRBJ2-5 TRBV7-9 NA NA TGTGCCAGCAGCTCCCCCCGTGGAGCGGCCCAAGAGACCCAGTACTTC CASSSPRGAAQETQYF
TRBJ2-7 TRBV27 NA NA TGTGCCAGCAGTGGTCACAGGGCTTTCCCCTACGAGCAGTACTTC CASSGHRAFPYEQYF
TRBJ2-7 TRBV28 once NA TGTGCCAGCAGCTGGCCGTCAGGGACCCTCTCCTACGAGCAGTACTTC CASSWPSGTLSYEQYF
TRBJ2-5 TRBV2 NA TRBD2 TGTGCCAGCAGTGAATGGGCTAGCGGGCTACGACAAGAGACCCAGTACTTC CASSEWASGLRQETQYF
TRBJ2-1 TRBV5-1 NA NA TGCGCCAGCAGCTTGGGCAGCAACAATGAGCAGTTCTTC CASSLGSNNEQFF
TRBJ2-7 TRBV28 NA TRBD2 TGTGCCAGCAGCCATCTTCCCTCTAGCGGGTTGTACGAGCAGTACTTC CASSHLPSSGLYEQYF
TRBJ2-1 TRBV9 NA NA TGTGCCAGCAGCGTCATAGGACTACCCTACAATGAGCAGTTCTTC CASSVIGLPYNEQFF
TRBJ1-3 TRBV29-1 NA NA TGCAGCGCCCAAGCCAACTCTGGAAACACCATATATTTT CSAQANSGNTIYF
TRBJ2-2 TRBV9 NA NA TGTGCCAGCAGCGTAGCTACACACACCGGGGAGCTGTTTTTT CASSVATHTGELFF
TRBJ2-3 TRBV6-1 NA NA TGTGCCAGCCGGGTCTTTCTAGTAGCAGATACGCAGTATTTT CASRVFLVADTQYF
TRBJ1-1 TRBV4-1 once NA TGCGCCAGCAGCCAACCCTTCAGGGAAGAAGCTTTCTTT CASSQPFREEAFF
TRBJ2-3 TRBV2 NA NA TGTGCCAGCAGTGAAGGAACTGCTAGCACAGATACGCAGTATTTT CASSEGTASTDTQYF
TRBJ2-2 TRBV27 NA TRBD2 TGTGCCAGCAGTAGAACTAGCGGGAGGGCATTCACCGGGGAGCTGTTTTTT CASSRTSGRAFTGELFF
TRBJ2-7 TRBV6-5 NA NA TGTGCCAGCAGTTACCGTGACAGTAGCTACGAGCAGTACTTC CASSYRDSSYEQYF
TRBJ2-5 TRBV7-9 NA TRBD1 TGTGCCAGCAGCCGGACAGGTGAAGAGACCCAGTACTTC CASSRTGEETQYF
TRBJ1-5 TRBV19 NA NA TGTGCCAGTAGTTTGGGGCGACTGGGCAGCAATCAGCCCCAGCATTTT CASSLGRLGSNQPQHF
TRBJ1-2 TRBV6-6 NA NA TGTGCCAGCAGCAACCGGGAAGTGGGCTATGGCTACACCTTC CASSNREVGYGYTF
TRBJ2-5 TRBV5-6 NA TRBD1 TGTGCCAGCAGACCGACAGGGGGCGCGGAGACCCAGTACTTC CASRPTGGAETQYF
TRBJ2-1 TRBV19 NA TRBD2 TGTGCCAGTAGTACCGGGACTAGATCTAATGAGCAGTTCTTC CASSTGTRSNEQFF
TRBJ1-3 TRBV5-5 NA NA TGTGCCAGCAGCTTGAGGGGGGCAGGAACTGGAAACACCATATATTTT CASSLRGAGTGNTIYF
TRBJ2-2 TRBV11-2 NA TRBD1 TGTGCCAGCAGCTTAGGACCACAGGGGTATGGCGGGGAGCTGTTTTTT CASSLGPQGYGGELFF
TRBJ2-5 TRBV28 NA NA TGTGCCAGCAGTTTGGGCGGCCGCCAAGAGACCCAGTACTTC CASSLGGRQETQYF
TRBJ2-7 TRBV19 NA NA TGTGCCAGTAGTAGGGGCCCCGGCGGGTACGAGCAGTACTTC CASSRGPGGYEQYF
TRBJ2-7 TRBV9 NA TRBD2 TGTGCCAGCAGCGTAGAAGCGGGAGTAGTCTACGAGCAGTACTTC CASSVEAGVVYEQYF
TRBJ2-7 TRBV11-2 NA NA TGTGCCAGCAGCTTATTCCACGAGCAGTACTTC CASSLFHEQYF
TRBJ1-5 TRBV4-2 NA NA TGTGCCAGCAGCCAAGGTCCTCGGGCGGCTCAGCCCCAGCATTTT CASSQGPRAAQPQHF
TRBJ1-2 TRBV7-8 NA NA TGTGCCAGCAGCTTAGCAGGGAATGGCTACACCTTC CASSLAGNGYTF
TRBJ1-5 TRBV6-6 NA NA TGTGCCAGCAGTAACAGGGAGGATCAGCCCCAGCATTTT CASSNREDQPQHF
TRBJ2-1 TRBV5-4 NA NA TGTGCCAGCAGCTTGGACGCCACCGTTAAGTTCTTC CASSLDATVKFF
TRBJ1-3 TRBV28 NA NA TGTGCCAGCAGTTTACCCCCCTTGTCCGACACCATATATTTT CASSLPPLSDTIYF
TRBJ1-2 TRBV23-1 NA TRBD1 TGCGCCAGCAGTCAATCGTTTGACAGGGGGAACTATGGCTACACCTTC CASSQSFDRGNYGYTF
TRBJ1-5 TRBV10-3 NA TRBD1 TGTGCCATCGGGACAGGGGGAGTAAAAGAAGGCAATCAGCCCCAGCATTTT CAIGTGGVKEGNQPQHF
TRBJ1-1 TRBV7-3 NA NA TGTGCCAGCAGCGGCGGGGTGGGGACTGAAGCTTTCTTT CASSGGVGTEAFF
TRBJ2-1 TRBV20-1 NA NA TGCAGTGCCCCCCGCAATGAGCAGTTCTTC CSAPRNEQFF
TRBJ2-7 TRBV11-2 NA NA TGTGCCAGCAGCCCATCAGGAGGATACTACGAGCAGTACTTC CASSPSGGYYEQYF
TRBJ2-2 TRBV2 NA TRBD2 TGTGCCAGCAGTTTAAGCGGGAGGGCCTCTTACACCGGGGAGCTGTTTTTT CASSLSGRASYTGELFF
TRBJ2-3 TRBV30 NA NA TGTGCCTGGAGTGCCACAGGCCATACGCAGTATTTT CAWSATGHTQYF
TRBJ2-7 TRBV28 NA TRBD2 TGTGCCAGCAGTCTAGCGGGGGACTCCTACGAGCAGTACTTC CASSLAGDSYEQYF
TRBJ1-2 TRBV2 NA NA TGTGCCAGCAGAGCTTCTTTGTCGGGAGGGTATGGCTACACCTTC CASRASLSGGYGYTF
TRBJ2-7 TRBV5-5 once TRBD2 TGTGCCAGCAGCTCGACTAGCGGGAGTGGGTACGAGCAGTACTTC CASSSTSGSGYEQYF
TRBJ2-7 TRBV15 NA NA TGTGCCACCAGCAGAGTTTGGCCAGGCTACGAGCAGTACTTC CATSRVWPGYEQYF
TRBJ1-5 TRBV7-6 once NA TGTGCCAGCACCTCCGGGGCGGGGGCTTTTCAGCCCCAGCATTTT CASTSGAGAFQPQHF
TRBJ1-2 TRBV18 NA TRBD1 TGTGCCAGCTCGCCTGGGAGGGGGCCTAACTATGGCTACACCTTC CASSPGRGPNYGYTF
TRBJ1-3 TRBV5-6 NA NA TGTGCCAGCGGCCCCCTTGGCTCTGGAAACACCATATATTTT CASGPLGSGNTIYF
TRBJ1-2 TRBV4-1 few NA TGCGCCAGCAGCCAAGAGGGCTATGGCTACACCTTC CASSQEGYGYTF
TRBJ1-5 TRBV6-5 NA NA TGTGCCAGCAGCTCCCGGGGTCAGCCCCAGCATTTT CASSSRGQPQHF
TRBJ1-4 TRBV6-1 NA NA TGTGCCAGCAGACAGCGAAATGAAAAACTGTTTTTT CASRQRNEKLFF
TRBJ1-5 TRBV28 few NA TGTGCCACTCTATCTACTCGGAATCAGCCCCAGCATTTT CATLSTRNQPQHF
TRBJ2-7 TRBV5-1 NA TRBD1 TGCGCCAGCAGCCGGGACAGGGAGTACGAGCAGTACTTC CASSRDREYEQYF